A selection of T cell receptor beta chains follows, all from one sample in a study of radiotherapy plus CTLA-4 blockade in lung cancer. Clones were sequenced by immunoSEQ multiplex PCR, and TCRdb holds only the in-frame ones, with some missing. The table lists about 86,000 clones, 75% to 90% of them singletons. The specimen was peripheral blood, collected from a patient treated with radiotherapy plus ipilimumab. These TCRs come from a human donor with non-small cell lung cancer who had stable disease on radiotherapy plus ipilimumab. The CDR3 runs from the conserved cysteine through the conserved F or W. The order of the fields is V gene, J gene, CDR3 length, CDR3 protein.

v_call: TRBV4-2
j_call: TRBJ1-1
cdr3_length: 14
cdr3_aa: CASSQDSGRGEAFF

v_call: TRBV5-1
j_call: TRBJ1-1
cdr3_length: 14
cdr3_aa: CASSLSGQVPEAFF

v_call: TRBV6-1
j_call: TRBJ2-1
cdr3_length: 17
cdr3_aa: CASSVRQGDRASNEQFF

v_call: TRBV28
j_call: TRBJ1-4
cdr3_length: 17
cdr3_aa: CASSARVSVPTNEKLFF

v_call: TRBV6-6
j_call: TRBJ1-3
cdr3_length: 15
cdr3_aa: CASSSGTGSGNTIYF

v_call: TRBV30
j_call: TRBJ1-1
cdr3_length: 13
cdr3_aa: CAWRRDTNTEAFF

v_call: TRBV19
j_call: TRBJ1-1
cdr3_length: 13
cdr3_aa: CASSRGQDTEAFF

v_call: TRBV6-5
j_call: TRBJ1-4
cdr3_length: 15
cdr3_aa: CASSLSLGVREKLFF

v_call: TRBV7-3
j_call: TRBJ2-3
cdr3_length: 13
cdr3_aa: CASSSTHTDTQYF

v_call: TRBV29-1
j_call: TRBJ2-3
cdr3_length: 16
cdr3_aa: CSVAGLADSSTDTQYF

v_call: TRBV6-5
j_call: TRBJ2-1
cdr3_length: 15
cdr3_aa: CASSYSAGGSGEQFF

v_call: TRBV11-2
j_call: TRBJ2-3
cdr3_length: 12
cdr3_aa: CASSRGTDTQYF

v_call: TRBV6-1
j_call: TRBJ2-7
cdr3_length: 13
cdr3_aa: CASSESVTYEQYF

v_call: TRBV6-5
j_call: TRBJ2-3
cdr3_length: 12
cdr3_aa: CASSYTRDTQYF

v_call: TRBV5-1
j_call: TRBJ2-7
cdr3_length: 16
cdr3_aa: CASSPGGGLSSYEQYF

v_call: TRBV4-2
j_call: TRBJ1-5
cdr3_length: 15
cdr3_aa: CASSQEGDSNQPQHF

v_call: TRBV6-5
j_call: TRBJ2-7
cdr3_length: 14
cdr3_aa: CASSGLVGSYEQYF

v_call: TRBV11-2
j_call: TRBJ1-4
cdr3_length: 17
cdr3_aa: CASSPPRGRETNEKLFF

v_call: TRBV30
j_call: TRBJ2-3
cdr3_length: 19
cdr3_aa: CAWSPVHGLALSSTDTQYF

v_call: TRBV28
j_call: TRBJ1-6
cdr3_length: 14
cdr3_aa: CASSLVRDNSPLHF

v_call: TRBV28
j_call: TRBJ1-1
cdr3_length: 14
cdr3_aa: CASSDLGPLTGAFF

v_call: TRBV5-1
j_call: TRBJ1-1
cdr3_length: 14
cdr3_aa: CASSFKGQNTEAFF

v_call: TRBV7-7
j_call: TRBJ2-2
cdr3_length: 15
cdr3_aa: CASSADRLYTGELFF

v_call: TRBV5-1
j_call: TRBJ2-5
cdr3_length: 15
cdr3_aa: CASTRSWGAEETQYF